A single T cell receptor beta chain is shown here with its context. Its antigen remains undetermined. Base-call qualities are not available, and no considerably larger clone is one nucleotide away. Measured from the cysteine to the phenylalanine, the CDR3 is 15 residues long. Here the CDR3 DNA is all that survives: 45 bases in frame from base 1. For this chain, trimming is 5 bases at the V end and 4 bases at the J end, and the number of junction bases without a gene match is 8. Donors were a few dozen systemically healthy Caucasian individuals from Russia aged roughly 6 to 90 years. Each donor gave ten milliliters of peripheral blood, drawn into EDTA-treated Vacutainer tubes. Ficoll-Paque density-gradient centrifugation was used to isolate PBMCs, with at least 7 million per sample. Trizol reagent was used to extract total RNA from PBMCs, with at least 6 micrograms per sample. The percentages of naive CD45RAhigh/CD27high T cells were determined by flow cytometry on a PBMC aliquot from every donor.

The sample belongs to a study of blood T cells in healthy people across ages (dated by TCRdb to the mid-2010s). In the study overall: In model experiments, template switching captured about one uniquely barcoded TCR beta cDNA molecule for every two T cells. The study analyzed two additional independent replicas of 1 million unique cDNA reads from the same blood draw for two donors, one aged 18 to 29 and one aged 80 or older. To avoid experimental bias, donors of different ages were spread randomly across the sequencing lanes. Using deep sequencing normalized with unique cDNA molecular identifiers, the study measured how TCR beta repertoire diversity changes with age. Four age groups were formed from the donors: young (average 16 years), middle-aged (approximately 40), aged (around 62) and long-lived (about 80).

The library was prepared using 5' RACE. Sequencing instrument: Illumina HiSeq 2500. A second PCR of about 7 to 12 cycles was run with a J-beta primer mix and a sample-barcoded 5' primer. A template-switch 5' adaptor carrying 12 random nucleotides introduced a unique molecular identifier onto each TCR beta cDNA molecule. Each sample yielded at least 2.5 million CDR3-containing paired-end reads. First-strand cDNA was synthesized from all RNA with the Mint cDNA synthesis kit, primed by a TRBC-specific oligonucleotide. After uracil-DNA glycosylase treatment, a first 18-cycle PCR used universal primers M1SS and BC2_uni_R on all cDNA. Per the original workflow: For normalization, 1 million high-quality reads, each with a distinct molecular identifier, were randomly selected from each sample. Instead of being binned into consensus sequences, reads with shared molecular identifiers were discarded. MiTCR, with a Q25 quality threshold and the strictest error-elimination algorithm, was used for CDR3 identification, clonotype clustering and error correction. A nonparametric unseen species model using Euler transformation provided a lower-bound estimate of total TCR beta diversity. The public sequencing data were trimmed at Q25 with fastp and processed into clonotypes with MiXCR by TCRdb, which kept only in-frame beta chains. Every entry covers one CDR3 protein and lists the most common genes and DNA from its rows. TCRdb's processing, not the authors' own work, is the source of the V and J calls. The sample contains 1.5 million to 2 million distinct CDR3 sequences, approximately 30% of them found a single time. Roughly 8% of the sample rests with the top ten.

Study-level results and caveats: Since profiling was done on bulk unsorted PBMCs, naive and antigen-experienced compartments could not be conclusively compared. Observed TCR beta diversity correlated strongly with the percentage of naive T cells measured by flow cytometry. Observed TCR beta diversity per million T cells fell roughly linearly with age, and a significant reduction was already apparent by age around 39. Estimates of total diversity based on one million sequenced T cells were regarded as lower bounds and as underestimates. Because the CMV infection status of the donors was unknown, age-related changes in expanded clonotypes may potentially have been confounded. Compared with the aged group, the long-lived group had more naive CD4+ T cells, fewer expanded clones and increased TCR diversity, suggesting age selection.

Sequencing input: blood. The TCR was taken from a woman younger than 45 in good health. The chain is assembled from TRBV12-3 or TRBV12-4 and TRBJ1-5; TRBD1 aligns with 7 central bases. The nucleotide sequence reads as follows: TGTGCCAGCAGTGCATCCGGGACAGCTAATCAGCCCCAGCATTTT. Translated, this is CASSASGTANQPQHF.